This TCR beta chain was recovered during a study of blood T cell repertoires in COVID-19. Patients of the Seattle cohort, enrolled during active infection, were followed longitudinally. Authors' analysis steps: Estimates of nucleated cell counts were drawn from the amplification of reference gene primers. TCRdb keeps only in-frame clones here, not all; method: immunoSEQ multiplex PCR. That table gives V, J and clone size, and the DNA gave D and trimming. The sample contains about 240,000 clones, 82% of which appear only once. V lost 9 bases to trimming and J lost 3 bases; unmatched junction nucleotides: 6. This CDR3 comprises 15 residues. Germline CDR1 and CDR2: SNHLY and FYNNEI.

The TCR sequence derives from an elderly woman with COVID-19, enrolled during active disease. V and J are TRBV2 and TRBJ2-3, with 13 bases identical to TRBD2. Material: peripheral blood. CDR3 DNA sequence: TGTGCCAGTAGGACTAGCGGGAGCCGGACAGATACGCAGTATTTT. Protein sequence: CASRTSGSRTDTQYF.